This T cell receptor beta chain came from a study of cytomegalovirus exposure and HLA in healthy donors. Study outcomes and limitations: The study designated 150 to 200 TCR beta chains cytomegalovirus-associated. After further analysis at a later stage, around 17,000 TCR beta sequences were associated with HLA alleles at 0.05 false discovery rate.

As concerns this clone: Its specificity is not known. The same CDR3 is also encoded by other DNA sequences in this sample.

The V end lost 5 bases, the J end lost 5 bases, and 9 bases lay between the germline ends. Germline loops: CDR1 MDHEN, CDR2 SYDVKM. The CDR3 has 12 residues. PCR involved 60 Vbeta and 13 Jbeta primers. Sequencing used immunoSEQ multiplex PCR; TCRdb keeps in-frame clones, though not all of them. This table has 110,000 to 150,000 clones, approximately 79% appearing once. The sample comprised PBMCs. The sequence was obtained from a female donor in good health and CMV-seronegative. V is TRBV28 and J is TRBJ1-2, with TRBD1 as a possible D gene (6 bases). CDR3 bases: TGTGCCAGCAGTCCCCAGGGGTATGGCTACACCTTC. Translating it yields CASSPQGYGYTF.